Each of the 12 T cell receptor beta chains below was sequenced from the same sample in a study of T cells after yellow fever vaccination. TCRdb recomputed calls from the 5' RACE reads with MiXCR, one row per CDR3 protein. The sample has fewer than 650,000 distinct CDR3 sequences; around a fifth are singletons. Sequencing used PBMCs, obtained roughly 23 days after the first yellow fever vaccination. Receptors were obtained from a man aged 18-30 years who received the YFV17D yellow fever vaccine.

The chain carries TRBV18 and TRBJ1-1, with 8 positions matching TRBD1. From germline, CDR1 is KGHSH and CDR2 LQKENI. This CDR3 region has 18 residues. The V segment lost 0 bases and the J segment 0 bases; nucleotides outside the gene matches: 9. The CDR3 here is CASSPPVEGTGMNTEAFF. The CDR3 DNA reads as TGTGCCAGCTCACCACCTGTAGAGGGGACAGGAATGAACACTGAAGCTTTCTTT.

This clonotype was counted between two and nine times. The chain has TRBV20-1 and TRBJ2-3, with 7 bases that match TRBD1. V lost 6 bases, J lost 4 bases, and 4 bases stayed unmatched. The CDR3 extends over 12 amino acids. Germline-derived CDR1 and CDR2 are DFQATT and SNEGSKA (reference sequence). DNA of the CDR3: TGCAGTGCAATGACAGGGCCAGATACGCAGTATTTT. This encodes CSAMTGPDTQYF.

A few counts support this clonotype. The CDR3 here is CSARDPRYEQYF. The CDR3 DNA reads TGCAGTGCTAGAGATCCCCGCTACGAGCAGTACTTC. The chain is built from TRBV20-1 and TRBJ2-7; the D is unclear. Germline CDR1 is DFQATT and CDR2 is SNEGSKA (reference sequence). V was trimmed by 0 bases and J by 3 bases, leaving 6 bases between them. The CDR3 has 12 residues.

The table lists this clonotype with a few counts. This rearrangement joins TRBV6-1 to TRBJ1-5; D may be TRBD1 (5 bases). The CDR3 runs 16 residues. CDR1 MNHNS and CDR2 SASEGT come from the germline V gene. Trimming cost V 4 bases and J 4 bases, with 17 bases left between them. The CDR3 DNA sequence: TGTGCCAGCAGTGCTACAACAGGAGTTAGGAATCAGCCCCAGCATTTT. Residues: CASSATTGVRNQPQHF.

This rearrangement joins TRBV7-6 to TRBJ2-2; perhaps TRBD1 as D (5 bases). Germline CDR1 SGHVS, CDR2 FNYEAQ. The CDR3 loop spans 16 amino acids. V lost 2 bases and J lost 5, with 15 bases in between. The CDR3 coding sequence is TGTGCCAGCAGCTTACCAAGGGGCGATTATACCGGGGAGCTGTTTTTT. It encodes CASSLPRGDYTGELFF.

The chain couples TRBV20-1 to TRBJ1-1; no firm D call. From germline, CDR1 is DFQATT and CDR2 SNEGSKA (reference sequence). Trimming took 2 bases from V and 4 from J, leaving 5 bases between them. This CDR3 region has 11 residues. Here the CDR3 reads CSARSLTEAFF. The CDR3 nucleotides are TGCAGTGCTAGAAGCCTCACTGAAGCTTTCTTT.

This clonotype was found a few times. The V gene is TRBV6-2 or TRBV6-3, the J gene TRBJ2-2, with 7 bases lining up with TRBD2. The V and J ends lost 6 bases and 0 bases, in that order; junction bases with no gene match: 4. The germline CDR1 and CDR2 sequences are MNHEY and SVGEGT. CDR3 size: 15 residues. The chain's CDR3 is CASSSTSPNTGELFF. The CDR3 DNA follows: TGTGCCAGCAGCTCGACTAGCCCGAACACCGGGGAGCTGTTTTTT.

Only a few counts were recorded for this clonotype. The rearrangement joins TRBV5-1 to TRBJ1-1, with a tentative D call TRBD1 (6 bases). Looked up from germline, CDR1 is SGHRS and CDR2 is YFSETQ. V gave up 3 bases and J gave up 1 base, with 10 bases separating them. There are 14 residues in the CDR3. The chain's CDR3 is CASSSGQTNTEAFF. The CDR3 DNA reads as TGCGCCAGCAGCTCAGGACAGACGAACACTGAAGCTTTCTTT.

This clonotype was detected only a few times. The chain has TRBV7-9 and TRBJ2-5; TRBD2 matches at 9 bases. There are 15 residues in the CDR3. V shed 3 bases and J 4 bases; nucleotides not matched to a gene: 6. Germline lookup yields CDR1 SEHNR and CDR2 FQNEAQ (reference sequence). The CDR3 spells CASSLLGLAGETQYF. For the CDR3, the DNA is TGTGCCAGCAGCTTGCTGGGACTAGCCGGAGAGACCCAGTACTTC. The full variable domain, with the rest looked up from reference TRBV7-9 and TRBJ2-5, is DTGVSQNPRHKITKRGQNVTFRCDPISEHNRLYWYRQTLGQGPEFLTYFQNEAQLEKSRLLSDRFSAERPKGSFSTLEIQRTEQGDSAMYLCASSLLGLAGETQYFGPGTRLLVL.

The CDR3 DNA follows: TGTGCCAGCAGCACATGGTTGGCAGATACGCAGTATTTT. It encodes CASSTWLADTQYF. The chain couples TRBV7-2 to TRBJ2-3, with unresolved D. This CDR3 region has 13 residues. Looked up from germline, CDR1 is SGHTA and CDR2 is FQGNSA. V was shortened by 5 bases and J by 4 bases, with 10 bases between the two germline ends.

The CDR3 sequence: CATCHLMGGPNEQFF. The CDR3 DNA is TGTGCCACCTGCCACTTGATGGGGGGCCCCAATGAGCAGTTCTTC. The rearrangement links TRBV12-5 to TRBJ2-1; possibly TRBD1 or TRBD2 for D (6 bases each). This CDR3 has 15 amino acids. Germline V lookup: CDR1 LGHNT, CDR2 FRNRAP.

This clonotype occurred a few times. The V call is TRBV9, the J call TRBJ2-1, with D tentatively TRBD1 (5 bases). Trimming left V 0 bases short and J 2 bases short, with 9 bases between. The CDR3 loop spans 15 amino acids. Germline lookup yields CDR1 SGDLS and CDR2 YYNGEE. The CDR3 coding sequence is TGTGCCAGCAGCGTAGAAGGGGCCCCCTACAATGAGCAGTTCTTC. Encoded protein: CASSVEGAPYNEQFF. The full variable domain, rest sourced from reference TRBV9 and TRBJ2-1, is DSGVTQTPKHLITATGQRVTLRCSPRSGDLSVYWYQQSLDQGLQFLIQYYNGEERAKGNILERFSAQQFPDLHSELNLSSLELGDSALYFCASSVEGAPYNEQFFGPGTRLTVL.